This TCR beta chain is drawn from a study of shared clonotypes between healthy human individuals. Study-wide results and limits: Memory subsets had estimated richness that was generally smaller than that of naive subsets. Rarefaction showed that sequencing of sorted subsets was incomplete (despite large depth). Clonotype sharing among donors was expected to depend on sequencing depth.

The assay was run at deep level. Profiled with immunoSEQ multiplex PCR; TCRdb holds only in-frame clones, not every one. Of some 2,000,000 clones listed, approximately 95% are singletons. There are 15 residues in the CDR3. The V end was cut by 0 bases, the J end by 4 bases, with 14 bases between. CDR1 SGHRS and CDR2 YFSETQ come from the germline V gene. About this clone: The antigen is unknown.

This clonotype was obtained from a man younger than 35 in good health. The sequencing input was naive CD4+ T cells sorted from blood. The sample's subset: CD45RA+ positively selected. This chain links TRBV5-1 with TRBJ2-7; tentatively, D is TRBD1 (6 bases). The CDR3 sequence: CASSLEDRELYEQYF. As DNA, the CDR3 is TGCGCCAGCAGCTTGGAGGACAGAGAACTATACGAGCAGTACTTC.